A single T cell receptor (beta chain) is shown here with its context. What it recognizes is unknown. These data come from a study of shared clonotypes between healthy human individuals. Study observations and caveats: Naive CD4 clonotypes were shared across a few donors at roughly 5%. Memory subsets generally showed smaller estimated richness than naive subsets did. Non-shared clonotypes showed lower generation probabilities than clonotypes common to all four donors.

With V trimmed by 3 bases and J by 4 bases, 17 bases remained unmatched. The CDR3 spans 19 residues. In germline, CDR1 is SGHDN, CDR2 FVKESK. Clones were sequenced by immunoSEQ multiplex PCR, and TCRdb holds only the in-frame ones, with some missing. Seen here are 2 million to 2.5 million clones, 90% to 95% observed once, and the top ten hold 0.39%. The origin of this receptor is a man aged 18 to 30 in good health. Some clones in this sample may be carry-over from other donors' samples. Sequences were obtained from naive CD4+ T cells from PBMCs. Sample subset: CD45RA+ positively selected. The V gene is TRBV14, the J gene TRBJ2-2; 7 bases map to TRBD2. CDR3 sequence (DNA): TGTGCCAGCAGCCAGAGGCGCGGGGGACGGACATCGGGCACCGGGGAGCTGTTTTTT. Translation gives CASSQRRGGRTSGTGELFF.